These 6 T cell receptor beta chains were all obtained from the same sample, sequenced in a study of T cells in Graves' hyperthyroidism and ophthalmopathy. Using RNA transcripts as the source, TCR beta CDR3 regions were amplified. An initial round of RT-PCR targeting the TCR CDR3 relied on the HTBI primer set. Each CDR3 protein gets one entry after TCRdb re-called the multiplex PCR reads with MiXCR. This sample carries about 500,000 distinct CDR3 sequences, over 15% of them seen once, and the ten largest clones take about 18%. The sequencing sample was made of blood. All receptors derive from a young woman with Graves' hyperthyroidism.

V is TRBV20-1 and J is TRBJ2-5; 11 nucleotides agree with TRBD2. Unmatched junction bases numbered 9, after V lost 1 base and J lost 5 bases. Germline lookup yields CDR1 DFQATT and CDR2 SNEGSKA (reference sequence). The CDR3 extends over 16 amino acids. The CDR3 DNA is TGCAGTGCTAGAGGGGTGACTAGCGGGGATACGGAGACCCAGTACTTC. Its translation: CSARGVTSGDTETQYF.

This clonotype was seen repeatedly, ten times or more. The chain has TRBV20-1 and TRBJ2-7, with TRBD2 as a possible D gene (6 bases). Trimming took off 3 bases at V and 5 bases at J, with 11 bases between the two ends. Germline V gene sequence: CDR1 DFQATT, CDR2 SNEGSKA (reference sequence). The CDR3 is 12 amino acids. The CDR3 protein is CSARREAHEQYF. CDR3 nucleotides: TGCAGTGCTAGGAGGGAGGCCCACGAGCAGTACTTC.

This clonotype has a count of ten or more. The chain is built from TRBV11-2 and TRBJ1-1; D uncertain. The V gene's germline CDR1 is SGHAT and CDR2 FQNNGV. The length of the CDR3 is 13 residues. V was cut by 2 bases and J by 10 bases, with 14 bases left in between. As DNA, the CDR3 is TGTGCCAGCAGCTTATCGAGTCAGGCTAGAGCTTTCTTT. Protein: CASSLSSQARAFF.

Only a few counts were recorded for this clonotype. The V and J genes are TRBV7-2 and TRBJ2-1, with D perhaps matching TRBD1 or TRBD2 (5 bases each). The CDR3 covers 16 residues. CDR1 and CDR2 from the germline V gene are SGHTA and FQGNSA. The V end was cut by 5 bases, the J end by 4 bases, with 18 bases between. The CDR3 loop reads CASSRFPGTDYNEQFF. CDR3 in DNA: TGTGCCAGCAGCCGCTTCCCCGGGACGGATTACAATGAGCAGTTCTTC.

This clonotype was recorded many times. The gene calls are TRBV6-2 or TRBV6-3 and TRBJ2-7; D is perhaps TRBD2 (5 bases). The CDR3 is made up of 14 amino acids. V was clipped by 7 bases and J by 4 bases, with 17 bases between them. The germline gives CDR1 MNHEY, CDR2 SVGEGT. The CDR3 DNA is TGTGCCAGCACCTACCGGGGTGAAGGGTACGAGCAGTACTTC. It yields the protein CASTYRGEGYEQYF.

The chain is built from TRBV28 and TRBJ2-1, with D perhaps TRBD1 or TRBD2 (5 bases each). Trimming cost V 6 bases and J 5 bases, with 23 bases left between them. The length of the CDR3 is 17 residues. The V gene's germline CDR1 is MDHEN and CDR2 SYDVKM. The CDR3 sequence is CASSATTGLRGNNEQFF. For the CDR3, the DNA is TGTGCCAGCAGCGCGACAACGGGGCTCCGAGGGAACAATGAGCAGTTCTTC.